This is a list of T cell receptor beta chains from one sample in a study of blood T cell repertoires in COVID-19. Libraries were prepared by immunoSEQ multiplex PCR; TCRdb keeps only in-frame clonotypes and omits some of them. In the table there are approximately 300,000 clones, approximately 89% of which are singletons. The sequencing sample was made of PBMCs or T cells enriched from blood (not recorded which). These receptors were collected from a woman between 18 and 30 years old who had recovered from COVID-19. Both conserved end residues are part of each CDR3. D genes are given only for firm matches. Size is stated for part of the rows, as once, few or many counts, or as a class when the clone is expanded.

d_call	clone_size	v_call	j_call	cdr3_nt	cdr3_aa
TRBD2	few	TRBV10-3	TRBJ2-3	TGTGCCACCGGTGGCGGGGGGACAGATACGCAGTATTTT	CATGGGGTDTQYF
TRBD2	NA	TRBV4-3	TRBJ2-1	TGCGCCAGCAGCCACCGGGGACTAGCGGGCTACAATGAGCAGTTCTTC	CASSHRGLAGYNEQFF
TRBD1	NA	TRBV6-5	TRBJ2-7	TGTGCCAGCAGTTGGCAGGGGGATTACGAGCAGTACTTC	CASSWQGDYEQYF
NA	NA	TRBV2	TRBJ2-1	TGTGCCAGCAGTGATGGCTTTGAGCAGTTCTTC	CASSDGFEQFF
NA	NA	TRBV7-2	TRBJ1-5	TGTGCCAGCAGCTTGCTGGGGCCCCAGCCCCAGCATTTT	CASSLLGPQPQHF
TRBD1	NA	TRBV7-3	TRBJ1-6	TGTGCCAGCAGCTTAGGGACAGGGGGCTCCATTTCACCCCTCCACTTT	CASSLGTGGSISPLHF
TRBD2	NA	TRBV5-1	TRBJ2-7	TGCGCCAGCAGCCTGTTCGGGGGGAGCTACGAGCAGTACTTC	CASSLFGGSYEQYF
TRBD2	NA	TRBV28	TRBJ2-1	TGTGCCAGCAGGGGGGGGGCTAGCGGGAGTTATGAGCAGTTCTTC	CASRGGASGSYEQFF
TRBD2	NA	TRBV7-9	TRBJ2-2	TGTGCCAGCAGCCTAAGCGGGAGATTAACCGGGGAGCTGTTTTTT	CASSLSGRLTGELFF
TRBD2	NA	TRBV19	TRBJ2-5	TGTGCCAGTAGTATAAGGGGACTAGCTTGGGAGACCCAGTACTTC	CASSIRGLAWETQYF
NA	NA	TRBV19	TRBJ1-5	TGTGCCAGTAGTATCCAAGGGGAGGGAGGCAATCAGCCCCAGCATTTT	CASSIQGEGGNQPQHF
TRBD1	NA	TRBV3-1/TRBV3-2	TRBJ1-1	TGTGCCAGCAGCCACCTACCCGGGACAGAGGGAGAAATGAACACTGAAGCTTTCTTT	CASSHLPGTEGEMNTEAFF
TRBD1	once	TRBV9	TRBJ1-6	TGTGCCAGCAGCGTAGTAGGAAGGGGGCCTTCACCCCTCCACTTT	CASSVVGRGPSPLHF
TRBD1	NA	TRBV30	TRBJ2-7	TGTGCCTGGAGTCGGACAGGGTACAACGAGCAGTACTTC	CAWSRTGYNEQYF
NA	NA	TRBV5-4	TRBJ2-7	TGTGCCAGCAGCTTGGGTCCAATCAACTACGAGCAGTACTTC	CASSLGPINYEQYF
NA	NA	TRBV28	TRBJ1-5	TGTGCCAGCAGTTCCCGTACGTTAGGACAAATCGATCAGCCCCAGCATTTT	CASSSRTLGQIDQPQHF
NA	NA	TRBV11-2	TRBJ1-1	TGTGCCAGCAGCCGCGTATTCGAAGCTTTCTTT	CASSRVFEAFF
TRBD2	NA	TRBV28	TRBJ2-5	TGTGCCAGCAGTAGGACTAGCAGGAAAGAGACCCAGTACTTC	CASSRTSRKETQYF
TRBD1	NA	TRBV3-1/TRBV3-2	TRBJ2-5	TGTGCCAGCATCGACGGGACAGGGAAGTACTTC	CASIDGTGKYF
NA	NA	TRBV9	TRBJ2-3	TGTGCCAGCAGCCCGAGGGGGACGAGCGCCGGCACAGATACGCAGTATTTT	CASSPRGTSAGTDTQYF
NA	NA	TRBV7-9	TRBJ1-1	TGTGCCATCGGGGATGCGGGCACTGAAGCTTTCTTT	CAIGDAGTEAFF
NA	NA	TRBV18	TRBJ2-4	TGTGCCAGCTCACCAATAGCCGGACAGATAAACATTCAGTACTTC	CASSPIAGQINIQYF
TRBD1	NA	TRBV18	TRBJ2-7	TGTGCCAGCTCACCACTCGGTGGGACAGGGGTCGAGCAGTACTTC	CASSPLGGTGVEQYF
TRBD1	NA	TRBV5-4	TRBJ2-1	TGTGCCAGCAGCTTGAAGACAGGGGGTTCCTACAATGAGCAGTTCTTC	CASSLKTGGSYNEQFF
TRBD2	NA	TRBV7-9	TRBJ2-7	TGTGCCAGCAGCTCCCACCCGGTAGCGGGAGTCTACGAGCAGTACTTC	CASSSHPVAGVYEQYF
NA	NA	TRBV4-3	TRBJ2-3	TGCGCCAGCAGCCAATCAGGGCGGACAGATACGCAGTATTTT	CASSQSGRTDTQYF
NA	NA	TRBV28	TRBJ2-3	TGTGCCAGCAGTTCCCCGAAGCTGCGGAGCACAGATACGCAGTATTTT	CASSSPKLRSTDTQYF
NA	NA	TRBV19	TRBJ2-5	TGTGCCAGTAGTTTAGACTACCAAGAGACCCAGTACTTC	CASSLDYQETQYF
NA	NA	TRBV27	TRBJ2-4	TGTGCCAGCAGTTTGCAGGGATTCAAAAACATTCAGTACTTC	CASSLQGFKNIQYF
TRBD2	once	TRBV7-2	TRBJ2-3	TGTGCCAGTCTACTAAGCGGGGGCTTTGGGACAGATACGCAGTATTTT	CASLLSGGFGTDTQYF
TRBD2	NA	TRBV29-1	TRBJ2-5	TGCAGCGTTGAAGCTAGCGGGAGGGCTGAGACCCAGTACTTC	CSVEASGRAETQYF
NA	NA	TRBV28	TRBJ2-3	TGTGCCAGCAGTTCCGGACCGAGCGGGTCCCACACAGATACGCAGTATTTT	CASSSGPSGSHTDTQYF
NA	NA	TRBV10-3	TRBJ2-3	TGTGCCATCAGGGGGGCATTGGTGGGCAGGGGCCCCACAGATACGCAGTATTTT	CAIRGALVGRGPTDTQYF
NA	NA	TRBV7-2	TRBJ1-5	TGTGCCAGCAGCTTATTCGGTCGGGGGAATAGCAATCAGCCCCAGCATTTT	CASSLFGRGNSNQPQHF
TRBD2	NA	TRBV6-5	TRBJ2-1	TGTGCCAGCAGTTACGTCTTTACTAGCGGGAGTGAGCAGTTCTTC	CASSYVFTSGSEQFF
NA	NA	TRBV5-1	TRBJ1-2	TGCGCCAGCAGCTTGGAGCCAGGGTCGCACTATGGCTACACCTTC	CASSLEPGSHYGYTF
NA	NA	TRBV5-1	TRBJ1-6	TGCGCCAGCAGCTTAGGTCCTAGCGATAATTCACCCCTCCACTTT	CASSLGPSDNSPLHF
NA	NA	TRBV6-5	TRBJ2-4	TGTGCCAGCAGGCGCTCGGGGGTTCAGTACTTC	CASRRSGVQYF
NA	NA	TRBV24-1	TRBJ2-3	TGTGCCACCAGTGAGAGGCAGGGAAATCGCCAAAGCACAGATACGCAGTATTTT	CATSERQGNRQSTDTQYF
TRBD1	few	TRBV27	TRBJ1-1	TGTGCCAGCAAAATGACAGGGGCTCCTGAAGCTTTCTTT	CASKMTGAPEAFF